This TCR beta chain was sequenced in a study of shared clonotypes between healthy human individuals. Overall study: Researchers assigned three CD4 naive, three CD4 memory, two CD8 naive and one CD8 memory plate to each donor. Regarding the study as a whole: Clonotype sharing levels among donors were expected to vary with sequencing depth. Researchers found naive subsets generally carried larger estimated richness than memory subsets. Inspection by rarefaction showed sorted-subset sequencing to be incomplete despite large depth.

Only CD45RO-negative cells positively selected for CCR7 counted as naive CD8 cells, so terminally differentiated effector memory CD45RA+ cells were excluded. Sequencing used immunoSEQ multiplex PCR; TCRdb keeps in-frame clones, though not all of them. Of some 1,900,000 clones in the sample, 85% to 95% are singletons; the top ten hold 1.2%. With respect to this clone: Its target is not known.

Sequencing was carried out using naive CD8+ T cells sorted from blood. The receptor was isolated from a man aged 18-30 years in good health.

CDR3 region: CASSLMGLKLNEQYF. The CDR3 region has the DNA TGTGCCAGCAGCTTAATGGGACTAAAGTTGAACGAGCAGTACTTC. This rearrangement joins TRBV27 to TRBJ2-7; 7 bases map to TRBD2. J gave up 5 bases and V 6 bases, and 13 bases lay outside the gene matches. Looked up from germline, CDR1 is MNHEY and CDR2 is SMNVEV (reference sequence). The CDR3 covers 15 residues.